The entry that follows covers one T cell receptor beta chain sequence. Its target is unknown. V was pared by 4 bases and J by 1 base, with 16 bases between. Germline lookup yields CDR1 ENHRY and CDR2 SYGVKD. There are 16 residues in the CDR3. This entry is derived from a study of CD8+CD57+ T cells in acquired aplastic anemia. Study as a whole: The DNA of sorted CD4+ and CD8+ cells averaged 3.2 ug. Study-wide results and caveats: Patients shared approximately 30 CD8+ CDR3 sequences with controls.

Researchers used genomic DNA as the template to profile TCR beta VDJ and CDR3. TCRdb reprocessed the reads with MiXCR, giving one entry per CDR3 protein. The sample contains some 220,000 distinct CDR3 sequences, 34% of which appear only once. Input material: sorted CD4+, CD8+, or CD8+CD57+ T cells (not recorded which) from PBMCs. The chain couples TRBV10-3 to TRBJ2-5; D is possibly TRBD2 (6 bases). This TCR was sampled from a human donor in good health, serving as a control. CDR3 DNA sequence: TGTGCCATCAGTGTGGGTACTGCCGGGAGCCAAGAGACCCAGTACTTC. Protein product: CAISVGTAGSQETQYF.